Detailed here is one TCR beta chain. Clones were sequenced by immunoSEQ multiplex PCR, and TCRdb holds only the in-frame ones, with some missing. The sample lists over 70,000 clones; roughly 87% were seen once. The source of the sample is a study of T cell responses to AZD1222 COVID-19 vaccine. V was trimmed by 5 bases and J by 0 bases, leaving 5 bases between them. Germline-derived CDR1 and CDR2 are SGHTA and FQGNSA. The CDR3 is made up of 13 amino acids. The source of this sequence is an adult who received the AZD1222 COVID-19 vaccine. Sample: peripheral blood, taken 28 days after the second AZD1222 dose. The rearrangement uses TRBV7-2 and TRBJ1-5; D gene uncertain. The CDR3 region is CASSPFSNQPQHF. Written as DNA, the CDR3 is TGTGCCAGCAGCCCGTTTAGCAATCAGCCCCAGCATTTT.